This T cell receptor beta chain is from a study of blood T cell repertoires in COVID-19. Here immunoSEQ multiplex PCR was the method, and the copy in TCRdb shows in-frame clones only, minus some. The sample includes 250,000 to 350,000 clones, approximately 86% seen only once; the top ten take approximately 14%. Trimming cost V 7 bases and J 4 bases, with 18 bases left between them. From germline, CDR1 is MNHEY and CDR2 SMNVEV (reference sequence). This CDR3 region has 15 residues. This clonotype was obtained from a woman aged 70-85 years with COVID-19, enrolled during active disease. The sample comprised peripheral blood. The chain is built from TRBV27 and TRBJ2-3; D may be TRBD1 (5 bases). In DNA form, the CDR3 reads TGTGCCAGCACCTCGACCTGGCAGGGATCAGATACGCAGTATTTT. It encodes CASTSTWQGSDTQYF.